Sequencing of this T cell receptor (beta chain) was carried out in a study of blood T cell repertoires in COVID-19. CDR3 size: 13 residues. Between the trimmed V and J ends, which lost 5 bases and 1 base, there was a span of 6 bases. CDR1 and CDR2 from the germline V gene are SGHTS and YDEGEE. Assay: immunoSEQ multiplex PCR; the TCRdb copy retains only in-frame clones and omits some. The profile shows 20,000 to 30,000 clones, over 85% of them singletons. The sample consisted of peripheral blood. The chain uses TRBV5-8 and TRBJ2-2; D not certain. This receptor was obtained from a human donor with active COVID-19. The donor label of this sample is uncertain. In DNA, the CDR3 is TGTGCCAGCAGATCGAGGAACACCGGGGAGCTGTTTTTT. It translates to CASRSRNTGELFF.